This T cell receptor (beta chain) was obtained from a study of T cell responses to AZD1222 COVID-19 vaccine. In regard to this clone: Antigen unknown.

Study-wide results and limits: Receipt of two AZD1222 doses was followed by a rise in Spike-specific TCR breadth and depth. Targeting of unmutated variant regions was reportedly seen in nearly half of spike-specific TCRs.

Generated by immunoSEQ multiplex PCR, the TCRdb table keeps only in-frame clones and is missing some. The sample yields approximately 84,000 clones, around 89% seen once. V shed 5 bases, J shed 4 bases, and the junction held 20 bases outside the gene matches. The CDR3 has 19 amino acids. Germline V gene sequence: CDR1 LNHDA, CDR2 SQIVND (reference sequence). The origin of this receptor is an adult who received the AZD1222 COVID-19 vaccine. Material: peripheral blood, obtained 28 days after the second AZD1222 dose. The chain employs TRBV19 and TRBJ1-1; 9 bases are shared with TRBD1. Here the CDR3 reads CASSSRRSGDRVSGTEAFF. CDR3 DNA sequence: TGTGCCAGTAGTTCACGGAGATCGGGGGACAGGGTAAGCGGCACTGAAGCTTTCTTT.